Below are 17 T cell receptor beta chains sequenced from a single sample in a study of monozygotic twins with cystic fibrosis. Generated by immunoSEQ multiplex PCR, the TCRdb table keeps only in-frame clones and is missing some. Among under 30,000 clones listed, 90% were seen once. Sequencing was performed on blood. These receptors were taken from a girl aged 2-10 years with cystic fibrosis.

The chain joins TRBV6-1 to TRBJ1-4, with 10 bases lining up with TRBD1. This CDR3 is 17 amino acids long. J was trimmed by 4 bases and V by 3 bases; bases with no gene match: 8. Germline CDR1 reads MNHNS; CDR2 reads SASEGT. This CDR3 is CASSDTRQGARNEKLFF. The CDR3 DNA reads TGTGCCAGCAGTGACACCAGACAGGGGGCTCGTAATGAAAAACTGTTTTTT.

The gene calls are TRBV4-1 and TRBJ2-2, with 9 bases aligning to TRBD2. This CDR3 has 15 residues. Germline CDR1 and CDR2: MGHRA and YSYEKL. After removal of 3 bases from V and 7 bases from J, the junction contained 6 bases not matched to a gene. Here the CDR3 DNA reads TGCGCCAGCAGCCACCCCGGAGCGGGGGGCGGGGAGCTGTTTTTT. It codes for CASSHPGAGGGELFF.

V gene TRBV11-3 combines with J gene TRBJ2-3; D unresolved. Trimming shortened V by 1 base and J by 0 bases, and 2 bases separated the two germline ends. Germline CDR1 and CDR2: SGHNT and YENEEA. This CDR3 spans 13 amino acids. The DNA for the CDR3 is TGTGCCAGCAGCTTAGCCAGCACAGATACGCAGTATTTT. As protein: CASSLASTDTQYF.

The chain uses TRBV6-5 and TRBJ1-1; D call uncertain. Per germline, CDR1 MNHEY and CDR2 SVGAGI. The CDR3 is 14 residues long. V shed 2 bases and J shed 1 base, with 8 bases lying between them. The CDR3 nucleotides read TGTGCCAGCAGTTACAGGCAAAAGAACACTGAAGCTTTCTTT. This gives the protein CASSYRQKNTEAFF.

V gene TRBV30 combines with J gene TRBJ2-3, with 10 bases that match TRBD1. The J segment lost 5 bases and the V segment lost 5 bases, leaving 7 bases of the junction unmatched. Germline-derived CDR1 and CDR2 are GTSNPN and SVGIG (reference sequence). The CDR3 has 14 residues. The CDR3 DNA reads TGTGCCTGGTCGCCGGGACAGGGGAAAGATACGCAGTATTTT. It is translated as CAWSPGQGKDTQYF.

CDR3 sequence reads: CASSLEGEKLFF. The CDR3 DNA sequence: TGTGCCAGCAGTCTCGAAGGGGAAAAACTGTTTTTT. V usage is TRBV6-5 and J usage is TRBJ1-4; D uncertain. With 5 bases removed from V and 8 bases from J, the gap between germline ends came to 9 bases. The germline CDR1 and CDR2 sequences are MNHEY and SVGAGI. The CDR3 covers 12 residues.

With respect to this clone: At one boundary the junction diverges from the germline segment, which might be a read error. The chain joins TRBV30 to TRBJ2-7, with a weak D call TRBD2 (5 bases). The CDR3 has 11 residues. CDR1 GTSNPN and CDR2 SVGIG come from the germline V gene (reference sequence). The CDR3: CAWNRQGGLGF. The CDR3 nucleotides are TGTGCCTGGAACCGCCAAGGCGGACTGGGCTTC.

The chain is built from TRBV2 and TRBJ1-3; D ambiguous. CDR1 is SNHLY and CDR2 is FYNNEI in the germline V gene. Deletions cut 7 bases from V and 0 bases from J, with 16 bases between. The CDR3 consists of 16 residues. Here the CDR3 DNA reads TGTGCCAGCAACATGGCAGACTCCTACTCTGGAAACACCATATATTTT. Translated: CASNMADSYSGNTIYF. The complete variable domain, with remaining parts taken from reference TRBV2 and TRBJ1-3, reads EPEVTQTPSHQVTQMGQEVILRCVPISNHLYFYWYRQILGQKVEFLVSFYNNEISEKSEIFDDQFSVERPDGSNFTLKIRSTKLEDSAMYFCASNMADSYSGNTIYFGEGSWLTVV.

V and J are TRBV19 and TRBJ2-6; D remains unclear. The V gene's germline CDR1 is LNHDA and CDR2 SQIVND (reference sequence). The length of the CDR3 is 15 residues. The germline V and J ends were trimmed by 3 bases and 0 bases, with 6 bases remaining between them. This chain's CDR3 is CASSIGSSGANVLTF. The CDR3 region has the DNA TGTGCCAGTAGTATCGGTTCCTCTGGGGCCAACGTCCTGACTTTC.

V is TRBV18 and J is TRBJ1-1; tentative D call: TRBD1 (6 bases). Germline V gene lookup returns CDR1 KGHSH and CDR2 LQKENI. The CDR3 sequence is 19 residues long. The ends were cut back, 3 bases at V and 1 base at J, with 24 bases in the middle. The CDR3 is CASSPLFSAGGAGNTEAFF. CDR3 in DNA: TGTGCCAGCTCACCCCTCTTTTCCGCCGGGGGGGCCGGGAACACTGAAGCTTTCTTT.

The CDR3 is CASSLGGPRGYGYTF. CDR3 nucleotide sequence: TGCGCCAGCAGCTTGGGCGGCCCGCGGGGCTATGGCTACACCTTC. The chain is built from TRBV5-1 and TRBJ1-2; D is ambiguous. The germline V gene encodes CDR1 SGHRS and CDR2 YFSETQ. The V end lost 0 bases, the J end lost 4 bases, and 13 bases lay between the germline ends. The CDR3 totals 15 residues.

In DNA form, the CDR3 reads TGTGCCAGCGCGGGAAACAGGGTTGCACTTTATGGCTACACCTTC. Translated, it gives CASAGNRVALYGYTF. The chain carries TRBV6-6 and TRBJ1-2; tentatively, D is TRBD1 (6 bases). The CDR3 has 15 amino acids. Germline lookup yields CDR1 MNHNY and CDR2 SVGAGI (reference sequence). Trimming cost V 8 bases and J 5 bases, with 21 bases left between them.

This chain's CDR3 is CASSTRPGPYEQYF. The CDR3, as DNA: TGTGCCAGCAGCACAAGACCGGGGCCCTACGAGCAGTACTTC. The chain recombines TRBV7-3 with TRBJ2-7; TRBD1 or TRBD2 may be the D gene (5 bases each). The V end lost 5 bases, the J end lost 2 bases, and 13 bases lay between the germline ends. CDR1 is SGHTA, CDR2 FQGTGA, per germline. The CDR3 length is 14 residues.

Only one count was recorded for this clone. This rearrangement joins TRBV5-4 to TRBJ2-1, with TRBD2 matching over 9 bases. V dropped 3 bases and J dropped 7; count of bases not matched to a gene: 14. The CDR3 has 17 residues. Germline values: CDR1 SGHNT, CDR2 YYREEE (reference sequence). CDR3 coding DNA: TGTGCCAGCAGCTCCCTCCGCCTGCGGGGGGGCGTAAATGAGCAGTTCTTC. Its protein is CASSSLRLRGGVNEQFF.

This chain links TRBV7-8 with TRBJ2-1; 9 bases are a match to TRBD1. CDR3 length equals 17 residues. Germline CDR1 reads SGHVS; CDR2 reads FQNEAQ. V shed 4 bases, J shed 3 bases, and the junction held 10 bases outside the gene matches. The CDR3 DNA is TGTGCCAGCAGCTCCTACTTCCGGGACAGGGTCTACAATGAGCAGTTCTTC. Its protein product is CASSSYFRDRVYNEQFF.

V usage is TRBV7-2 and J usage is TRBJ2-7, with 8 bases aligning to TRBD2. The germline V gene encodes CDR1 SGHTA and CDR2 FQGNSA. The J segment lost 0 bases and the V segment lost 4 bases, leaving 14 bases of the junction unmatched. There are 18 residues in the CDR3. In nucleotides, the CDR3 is TGTGCCAGCAGCTCCCGCAGGGGAGCGGGGGCGAGCTCCTACGAGCAGTACTTC. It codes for CASSSRRGAGASSYEQYF.

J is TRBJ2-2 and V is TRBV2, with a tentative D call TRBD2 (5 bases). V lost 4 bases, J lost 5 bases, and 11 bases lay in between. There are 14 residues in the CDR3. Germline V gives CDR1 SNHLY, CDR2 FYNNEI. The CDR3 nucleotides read TGTGCCAGCAGTGTCGGGGTGAATACCGGGGAGCTGTTTTTT. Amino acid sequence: CASSVGVNTGELFF.